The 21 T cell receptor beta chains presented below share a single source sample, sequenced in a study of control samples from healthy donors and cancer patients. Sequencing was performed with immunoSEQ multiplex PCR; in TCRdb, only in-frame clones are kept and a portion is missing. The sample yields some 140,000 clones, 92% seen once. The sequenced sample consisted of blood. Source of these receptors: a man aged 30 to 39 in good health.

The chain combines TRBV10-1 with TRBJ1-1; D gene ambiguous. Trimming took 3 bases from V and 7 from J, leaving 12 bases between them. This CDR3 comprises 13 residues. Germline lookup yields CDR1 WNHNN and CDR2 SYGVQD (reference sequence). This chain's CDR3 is CASSEPGLGEAFF. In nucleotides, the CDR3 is TGCGCCAGCAGTGAACCCGGACTGGGTGAAGCTTTCTTT.

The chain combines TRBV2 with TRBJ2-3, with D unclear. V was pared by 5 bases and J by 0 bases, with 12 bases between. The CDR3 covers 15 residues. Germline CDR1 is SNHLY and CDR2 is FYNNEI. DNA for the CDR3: TGTGCCAGCAGTCCTGCATACCCTAGCACAGATACGCAGTATTTT. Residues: CASSPAYPSTDTQYF.

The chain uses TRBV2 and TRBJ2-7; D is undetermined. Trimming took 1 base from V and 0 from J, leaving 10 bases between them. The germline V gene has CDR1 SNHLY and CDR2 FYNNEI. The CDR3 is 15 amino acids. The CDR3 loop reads CASSEVHSSSYEQYF. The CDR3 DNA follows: TGTGCCAGCAGTGAAGTCCATTCCAGCTCCTACGAGCAGTACTTC.

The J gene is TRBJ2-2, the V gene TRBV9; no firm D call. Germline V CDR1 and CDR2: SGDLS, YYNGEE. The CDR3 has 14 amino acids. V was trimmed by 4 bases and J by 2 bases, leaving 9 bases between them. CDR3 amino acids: CASSPGSNTGELFF. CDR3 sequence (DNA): TGTGCCAGCAGCCCCGGGTCCAACACCGGGGAGCTGTTTTTT.

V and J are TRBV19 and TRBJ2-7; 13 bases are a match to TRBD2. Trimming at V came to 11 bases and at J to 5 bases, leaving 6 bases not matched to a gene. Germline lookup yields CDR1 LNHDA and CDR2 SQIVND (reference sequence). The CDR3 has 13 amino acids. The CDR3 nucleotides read TGTGCCTCAGGACTAGCGGGAGTCAACGAGCAGTACTTC. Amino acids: CASGLAGVNEQYF.

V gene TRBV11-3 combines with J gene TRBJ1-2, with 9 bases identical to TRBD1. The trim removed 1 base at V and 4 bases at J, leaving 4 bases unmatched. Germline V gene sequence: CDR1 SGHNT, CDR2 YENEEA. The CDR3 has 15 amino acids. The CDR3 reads CASSLAGTGFYGYTF. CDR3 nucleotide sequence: TGTGCCAGCAGCTTAGCCGGGACAGGGTTCTATGGCTACACCTTC.

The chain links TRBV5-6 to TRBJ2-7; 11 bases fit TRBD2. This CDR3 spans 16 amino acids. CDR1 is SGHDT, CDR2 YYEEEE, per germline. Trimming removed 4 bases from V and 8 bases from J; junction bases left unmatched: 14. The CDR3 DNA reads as TGTGCCAGCAGCATAGGGACTAGCGGTTCGAATGTCAAGCAGTACTTC. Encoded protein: CASSIGTSGSNVKQYF.

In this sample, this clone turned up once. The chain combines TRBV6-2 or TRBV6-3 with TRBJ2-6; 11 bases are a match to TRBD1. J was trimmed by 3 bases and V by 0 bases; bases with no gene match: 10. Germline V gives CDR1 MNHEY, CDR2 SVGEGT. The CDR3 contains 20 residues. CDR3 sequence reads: CASSYSTTGQGVFGANVLTF. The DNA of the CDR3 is TGTGCCAGCAGTTACTCGACTACGGGACAGGGGGTCTTTGGGGCCAACGTCCTGACTTTC.

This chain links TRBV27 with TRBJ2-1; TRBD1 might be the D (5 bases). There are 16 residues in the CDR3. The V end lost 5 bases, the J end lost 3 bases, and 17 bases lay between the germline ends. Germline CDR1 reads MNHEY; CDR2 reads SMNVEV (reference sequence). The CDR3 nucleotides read TGTGCCAGCAGTCCGGATCAGGGCGGCCTCTACAATGAGCAGTTCTTC. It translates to CASSPDQGGLYNEQFF.

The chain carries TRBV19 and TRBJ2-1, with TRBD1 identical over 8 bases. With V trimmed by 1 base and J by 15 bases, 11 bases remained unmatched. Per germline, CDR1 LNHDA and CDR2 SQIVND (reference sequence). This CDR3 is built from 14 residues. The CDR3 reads CASSIAEQGVPTFF. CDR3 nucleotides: TGTGCCAGTAGTATAGCGGAACAGGGGGTTCCTACGTTCTTC.

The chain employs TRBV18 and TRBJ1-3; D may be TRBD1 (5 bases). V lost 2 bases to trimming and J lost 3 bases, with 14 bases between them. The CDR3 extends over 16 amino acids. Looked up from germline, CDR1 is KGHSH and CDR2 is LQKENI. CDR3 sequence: CASSPDQGVYGNTIYF. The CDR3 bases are TGTGCCAGCTCACCAGACCAGGGAGTGTATGGAAACACCATATATTTT.

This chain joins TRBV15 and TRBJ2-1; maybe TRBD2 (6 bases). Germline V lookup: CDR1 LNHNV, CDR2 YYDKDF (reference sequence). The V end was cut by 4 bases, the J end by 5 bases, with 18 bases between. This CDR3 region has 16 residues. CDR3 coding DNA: TGTGCCACCAGCAAAGCCCCGGGGGTCAATCACAATGAGCAGTTCTTC. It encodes CATSKAPGVNHNEQFF. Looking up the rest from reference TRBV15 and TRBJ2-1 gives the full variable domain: DAMVIQNPRYQVTQFGKPVTLSCSQTLNHNVMYWYQQKSSQAPKLLFHYYDKDFNNEADTPDNFQSRRPNTSFCFLDIRSPGLGDTAMYLCATSKAPGVNHNEQFFGPGTRLTVL.

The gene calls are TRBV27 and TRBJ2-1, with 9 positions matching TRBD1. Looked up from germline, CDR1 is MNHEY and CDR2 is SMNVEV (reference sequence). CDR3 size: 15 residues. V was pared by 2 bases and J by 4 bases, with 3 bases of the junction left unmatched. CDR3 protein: CASSLTGGPYNEQFF. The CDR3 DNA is TGTGCCAGCAGTTTAACAGGGGGCCCTTACAATGAGCAGTTCTTC.

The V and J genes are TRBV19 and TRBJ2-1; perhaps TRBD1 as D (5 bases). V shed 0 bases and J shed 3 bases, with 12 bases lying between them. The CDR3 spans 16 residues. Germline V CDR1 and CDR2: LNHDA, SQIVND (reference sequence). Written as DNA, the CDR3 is TGTGCCAGTAGTATAGATCCAGGGCGATACTACAATGAGCAGTTCTTC. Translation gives CASSIDPGRYYNEQFF.

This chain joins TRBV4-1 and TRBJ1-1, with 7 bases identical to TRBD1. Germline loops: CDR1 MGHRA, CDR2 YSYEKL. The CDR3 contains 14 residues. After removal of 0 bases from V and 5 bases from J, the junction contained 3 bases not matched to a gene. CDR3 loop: CASSQDGRGTEAFF. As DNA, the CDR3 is TGCGCCAGCAGCCAAGATGGCAGGGGGACTGAAGCTTTCTTT.

The CDR3 coding sequence is TGTGCCAGCAGTCCAACAGGGTTCCTAGGCTATGGCTACACCTTC. This codes for CASSPTGFLGYGYTF. The chain combines TRBV28 with TRBJ1-2; a weak D match, TRBD1 (6 bases). CDR3 length: 15 amino acids. Trimming stripped 5 bases from V and 4 bases from J, with 17 bases between. Germline values: CDR1 MDHEN, CDR2 SYDVKM.

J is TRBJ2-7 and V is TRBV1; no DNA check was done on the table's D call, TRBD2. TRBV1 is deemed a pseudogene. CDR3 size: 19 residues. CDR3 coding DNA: TGCACCAGCAGCCAAGCCCAGGAGGACGAAGCGGGAGAAGCTCGCGAGCAGTACTTC. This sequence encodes CTSSQAQEDEAGEAREQYF.

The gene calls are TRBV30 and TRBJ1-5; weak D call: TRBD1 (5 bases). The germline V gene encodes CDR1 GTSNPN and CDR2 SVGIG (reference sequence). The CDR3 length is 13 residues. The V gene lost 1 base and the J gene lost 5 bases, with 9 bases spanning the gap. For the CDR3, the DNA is TGTGCCTGGAGTGGGGGGAGGTATCAGCCCCAGCATTTT. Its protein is CAWSGGRYQPQHF.

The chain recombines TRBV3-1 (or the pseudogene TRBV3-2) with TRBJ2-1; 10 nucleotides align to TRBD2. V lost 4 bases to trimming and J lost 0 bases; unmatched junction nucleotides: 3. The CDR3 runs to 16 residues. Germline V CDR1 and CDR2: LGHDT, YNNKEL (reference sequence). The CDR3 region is CASSRGLASSYNEQFF. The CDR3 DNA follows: TGTGCCAGCAGCCGGGGACTAGCGAGCTCCTACAATGAGCAGTTCTTC.

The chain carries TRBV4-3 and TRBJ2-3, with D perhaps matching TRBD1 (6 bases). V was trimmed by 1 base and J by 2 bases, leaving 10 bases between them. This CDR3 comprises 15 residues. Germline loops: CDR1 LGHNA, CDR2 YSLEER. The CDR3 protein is CASSQVGHHTDTQYF. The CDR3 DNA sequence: TGCGCCAGCAGCCAAGTGGGACACCACACAGATACGCAGTATTTT.

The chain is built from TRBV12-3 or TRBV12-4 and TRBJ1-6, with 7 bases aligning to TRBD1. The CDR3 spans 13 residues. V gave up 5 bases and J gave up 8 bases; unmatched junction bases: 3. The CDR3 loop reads CASSRQGDSPLHF. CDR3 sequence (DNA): TGTGCCAGCAGTCGACAGGGAGATTCACCCCTCCACTTT.